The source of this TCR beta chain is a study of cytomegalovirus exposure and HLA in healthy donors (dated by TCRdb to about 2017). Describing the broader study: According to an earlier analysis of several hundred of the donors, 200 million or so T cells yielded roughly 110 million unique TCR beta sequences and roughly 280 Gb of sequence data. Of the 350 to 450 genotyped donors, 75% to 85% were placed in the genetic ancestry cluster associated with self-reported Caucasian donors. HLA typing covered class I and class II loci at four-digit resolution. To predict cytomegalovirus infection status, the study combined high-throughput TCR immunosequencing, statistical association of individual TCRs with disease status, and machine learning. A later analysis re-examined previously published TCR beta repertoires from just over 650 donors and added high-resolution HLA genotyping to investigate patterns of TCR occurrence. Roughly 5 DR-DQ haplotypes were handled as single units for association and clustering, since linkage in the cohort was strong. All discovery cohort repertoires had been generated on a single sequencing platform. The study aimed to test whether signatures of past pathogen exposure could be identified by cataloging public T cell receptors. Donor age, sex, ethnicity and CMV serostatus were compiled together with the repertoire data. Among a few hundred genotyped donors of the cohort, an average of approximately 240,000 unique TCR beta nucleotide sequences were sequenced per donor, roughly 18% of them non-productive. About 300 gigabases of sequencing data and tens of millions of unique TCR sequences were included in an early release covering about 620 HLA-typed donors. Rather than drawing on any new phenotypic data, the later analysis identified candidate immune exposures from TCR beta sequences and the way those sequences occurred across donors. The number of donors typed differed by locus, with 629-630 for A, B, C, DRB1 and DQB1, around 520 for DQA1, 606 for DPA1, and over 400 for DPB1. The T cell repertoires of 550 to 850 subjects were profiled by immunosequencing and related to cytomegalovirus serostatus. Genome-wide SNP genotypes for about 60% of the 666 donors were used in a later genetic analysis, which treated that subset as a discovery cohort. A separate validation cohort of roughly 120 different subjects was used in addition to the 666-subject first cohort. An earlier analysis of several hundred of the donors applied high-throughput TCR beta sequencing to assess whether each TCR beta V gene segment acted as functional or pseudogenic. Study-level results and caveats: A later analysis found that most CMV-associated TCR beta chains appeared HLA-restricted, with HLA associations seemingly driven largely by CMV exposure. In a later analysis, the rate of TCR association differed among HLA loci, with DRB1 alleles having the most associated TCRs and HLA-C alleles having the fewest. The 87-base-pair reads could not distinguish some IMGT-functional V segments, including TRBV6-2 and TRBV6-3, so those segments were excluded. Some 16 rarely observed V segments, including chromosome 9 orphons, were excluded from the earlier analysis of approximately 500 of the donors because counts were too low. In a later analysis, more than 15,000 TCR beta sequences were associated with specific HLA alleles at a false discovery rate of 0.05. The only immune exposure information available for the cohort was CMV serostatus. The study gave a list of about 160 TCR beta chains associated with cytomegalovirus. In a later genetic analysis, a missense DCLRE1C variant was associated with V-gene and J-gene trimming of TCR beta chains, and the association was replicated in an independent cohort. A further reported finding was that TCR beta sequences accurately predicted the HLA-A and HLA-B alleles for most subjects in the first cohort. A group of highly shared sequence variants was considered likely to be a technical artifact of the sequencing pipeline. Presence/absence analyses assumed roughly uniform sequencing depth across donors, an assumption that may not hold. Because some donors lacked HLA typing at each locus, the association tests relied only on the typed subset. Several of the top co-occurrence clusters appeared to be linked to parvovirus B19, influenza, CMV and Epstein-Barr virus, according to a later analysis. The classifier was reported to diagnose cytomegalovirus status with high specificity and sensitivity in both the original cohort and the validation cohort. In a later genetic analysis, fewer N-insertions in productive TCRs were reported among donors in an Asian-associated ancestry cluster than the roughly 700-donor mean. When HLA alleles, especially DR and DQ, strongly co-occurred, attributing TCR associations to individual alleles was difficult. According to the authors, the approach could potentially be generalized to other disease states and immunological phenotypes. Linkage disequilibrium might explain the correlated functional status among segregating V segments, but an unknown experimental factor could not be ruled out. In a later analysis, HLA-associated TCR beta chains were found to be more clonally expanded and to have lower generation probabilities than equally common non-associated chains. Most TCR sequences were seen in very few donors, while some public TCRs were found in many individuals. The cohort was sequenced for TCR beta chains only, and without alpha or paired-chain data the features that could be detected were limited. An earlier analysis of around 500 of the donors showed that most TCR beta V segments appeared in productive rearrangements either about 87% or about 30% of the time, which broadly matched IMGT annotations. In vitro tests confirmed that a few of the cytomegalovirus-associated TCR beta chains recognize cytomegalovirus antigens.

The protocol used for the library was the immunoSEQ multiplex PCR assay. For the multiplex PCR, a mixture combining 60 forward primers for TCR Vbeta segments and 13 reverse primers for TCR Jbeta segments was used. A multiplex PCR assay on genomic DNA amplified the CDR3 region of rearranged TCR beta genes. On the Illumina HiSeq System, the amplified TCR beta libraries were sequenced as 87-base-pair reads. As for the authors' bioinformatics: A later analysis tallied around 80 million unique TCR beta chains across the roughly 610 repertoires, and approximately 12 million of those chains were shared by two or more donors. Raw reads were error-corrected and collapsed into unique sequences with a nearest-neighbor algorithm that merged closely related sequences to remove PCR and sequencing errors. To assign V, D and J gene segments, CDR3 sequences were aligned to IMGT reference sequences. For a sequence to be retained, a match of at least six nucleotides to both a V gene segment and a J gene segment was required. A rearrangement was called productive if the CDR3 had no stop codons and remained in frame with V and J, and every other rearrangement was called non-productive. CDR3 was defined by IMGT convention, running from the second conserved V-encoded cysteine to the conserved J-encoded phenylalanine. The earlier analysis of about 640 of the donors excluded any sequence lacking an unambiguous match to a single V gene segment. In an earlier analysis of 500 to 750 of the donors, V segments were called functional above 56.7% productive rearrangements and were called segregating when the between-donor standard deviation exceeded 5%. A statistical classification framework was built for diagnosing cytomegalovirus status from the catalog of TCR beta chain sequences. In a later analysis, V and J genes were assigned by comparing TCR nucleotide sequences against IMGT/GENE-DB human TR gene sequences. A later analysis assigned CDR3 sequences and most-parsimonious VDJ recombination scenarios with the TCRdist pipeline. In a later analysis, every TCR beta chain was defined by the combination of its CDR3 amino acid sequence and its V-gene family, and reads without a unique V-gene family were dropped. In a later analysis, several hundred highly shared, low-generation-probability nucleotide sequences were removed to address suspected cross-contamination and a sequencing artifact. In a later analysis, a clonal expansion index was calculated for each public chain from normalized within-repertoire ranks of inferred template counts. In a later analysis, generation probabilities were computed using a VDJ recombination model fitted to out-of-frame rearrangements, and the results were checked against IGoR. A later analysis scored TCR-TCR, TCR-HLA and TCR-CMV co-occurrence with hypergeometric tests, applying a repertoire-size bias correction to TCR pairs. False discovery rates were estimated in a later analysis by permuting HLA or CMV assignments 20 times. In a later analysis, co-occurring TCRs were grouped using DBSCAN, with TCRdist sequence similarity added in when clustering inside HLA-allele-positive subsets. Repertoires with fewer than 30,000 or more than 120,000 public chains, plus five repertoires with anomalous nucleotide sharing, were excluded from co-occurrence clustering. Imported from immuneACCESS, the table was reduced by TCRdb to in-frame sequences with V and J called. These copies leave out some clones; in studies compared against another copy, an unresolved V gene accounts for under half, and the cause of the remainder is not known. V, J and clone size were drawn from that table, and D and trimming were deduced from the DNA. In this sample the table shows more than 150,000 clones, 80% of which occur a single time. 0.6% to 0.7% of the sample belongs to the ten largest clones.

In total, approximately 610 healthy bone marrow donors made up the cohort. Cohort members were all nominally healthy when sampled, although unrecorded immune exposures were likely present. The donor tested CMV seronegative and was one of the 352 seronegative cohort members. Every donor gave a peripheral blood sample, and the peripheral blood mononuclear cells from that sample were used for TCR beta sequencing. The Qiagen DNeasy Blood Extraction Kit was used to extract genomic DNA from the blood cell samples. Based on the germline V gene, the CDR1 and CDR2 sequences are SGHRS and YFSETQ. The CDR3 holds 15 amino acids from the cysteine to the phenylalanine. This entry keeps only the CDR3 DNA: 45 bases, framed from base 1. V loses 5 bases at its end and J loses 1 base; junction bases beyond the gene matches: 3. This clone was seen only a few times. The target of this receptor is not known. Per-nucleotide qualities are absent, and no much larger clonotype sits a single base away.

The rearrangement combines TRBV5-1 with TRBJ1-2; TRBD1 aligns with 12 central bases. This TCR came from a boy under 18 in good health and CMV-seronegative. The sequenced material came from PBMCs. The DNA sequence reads TGCGCCAGCAGGGGACAGGGGGCGAGTAACTATGGCTACACCTTC. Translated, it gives CASRGQGASNYGYTF.